One sample yielded the 18 T cell receptor beta chains listed below, sequenced in a study of OX40 agonist ivuxolimab in advanced cancers. Data came from immunoSEQ multiplex PCR; TCRdb stores just in-frame clones and leaves some out. Seen here are roughly 35,000 clones, 82% observed once, and the top ten hold 1.8%. Sequencing was performed on CD4+ or CD8+ T cells sorted from blood, taken in a trial of the OX40 agonist ivuxolimab. These receptors originate from an adult with an advanced solid tumor such as melanoma, head and neck, liver or kidney cancer.

This clone was observed once. V gene TRBV7-9 combines with J gene TRBJ1-4, with D maybe TRBD1 (6 bases). V was cut by 1 base and J by 8 bases, with 14 bases left in between. Germline V gene sequence: CDR1 SEHNR, CDR2 FQNEAQ (reference sequence). The CDR3 consists of 15 residues. Here the CDR3 DNA reads TGTGCCAGCAGCTTAGAAGTGACAGGTGGCGAAAAACTGTTTTTT. Translated, it gives CASSLEVTGGEKLFF.

This rearrangement joins TRBV5-1 to TRBJ1-2; D unclear. Trimming pared 4 bases from V and 8 bases from J, leaving 9 bases between. CDR3 length equals 11 residues. Germline V lookup: CDR1 SGHRS, CDR2 YFSETQ. The DNA of the CDR3 is TGCGCCAGCAGCGCGGGTCGGGGCTACACCTTC. Translation: CASSAGRGYTF.

The V and J genes are TRBV21-1 and TRBJ1-2. TRBV21-1 is a documented pseudogene. This CDR3 is built from 16 residues. CDR3 DNA sequence: TGTGCCAGCAGCCCGAACTGCCGATCCCCTAACTATGGCTACACCTTC. This translates into CASSPNCRSPNYGYTF.

This clone was seen only once. This chain uses TRBV18 with TRBJ1-6; D unclear. V lost 1 base to trimming and J lost 8 bases, with 18 bases between them. The CDR3 sequence is 17 residues long. Germline V CDR1 and CDR2: KGHSH, LQKENI. Here the CDR3 DNA reads TGTGCCAGCTCACCACTAGGGAGAAGGCAGGTTGATTCACCCCTCCACTTT. This codes for CASSPLGRRQVDSPLHF.

The chain uses TRBV6-5 and TRBJ2-3; D is perhaps TRBD2 (5 bases). The germline V gene encodes CDR1 MNHEY and CDR2 SVGAGI. This CDR3 has 16 residues. Trimming took off 2 bases at V and 0 bases at J, with 12 bases between the two ends. The CDR3 protein is CASSYEAPGSTDTQYF. The CDR3 region has the DNA TGTGCCAGCAGTTACGAGGCGCCGGGGAGCACAGATACGCAGTATTTT.

The rearrangement uses TRBV14 and TRBJ1-2; 7 nucleotides align to TRBD1. J lost 5 bases, V lost 4 bases, and 4 bases had no gene match. Germline V CDR1 and CDR2: SGHDN, FVKESK. CDR3 length: 13 residues. CDR3 sequence reads: CASSLGQVYGYTF. The CDR3 DNA sequence: TGTGCCAGCAGCCTCGGACAGGTTTATGGCTACACCTTC.

The V and J genes are TRBV4-1 and TRBJ1-4; 10 bases match TRBD1. CDR3 size: 15 residues. Germline CDR1 is MGHRA and CDR2 is YSYEKL. Trimming at V came to 4 bases and at J to 7 bases, leaving 6 bases not matched to a gene. The CDR3, as DNA: TGCGCCAGCAGCCTGGACAGGGGGGGTAGTGAAAAACTGTTTTTT. It specifies CASSLDRGGSEKLFF.

This chain joins TRBV7-2 and TRBJ1-1, with D possibly matching TRBD1 (5 bases). The ends were cut back, 5 bases at V and 5 bases at J, with 21 bases in the middle. This CDR3 has 16 amino acids. Germline lookup yields CDR1 SGHTA and CDR2 FQGNSA. The chain's CDR3 is CASSPRFGGGYTEAFF. CDR3 DNA sequence: TGTGCCAGCAGCCCCCGGTTTGGGGGGGGATATACTGAAGCTTTCTTT.

The chain recombines TRBV4-3 with TRBJ1-6, with D unclear. The V gene's germline CDR1 is LGHNA and CDR2 YSLEER. The length of the CDR3 is 17 residues. The V end lost 1 base, the J end lost 5 bases, and 15 bases lay between the germline ends. Here the CDR3 reads CASSQGVREPNNSPLHF. CDR3 sequence (DNA): TGCGCCAGCAGCCAAGGCGTCAGAGAACCTAATAATTCACCCCTCCACTTT.

This clone was detected only a few times. The chain uses TRBV5-6 and TRBJ1-1, with D unresolved. CDR3 length: 12 residues. Germline values: CDR1 SGHDT, CDR2 YYEEEE. Between the trimmed V and J ends, which lost 6 bases and 1 base, there was a span of 7 bases. CDR3 sequence (DNA): TGTGCCAGCACCCGACCGAACACTGAAGCTTTCTTT. This gives the protein CASTRPNTEAFF. The complete variable domain, with remaining parts taken from reference TRBV5-6 and TRBJ1-1, reads DAGVTQSPTHLIKTRGQQVTLRCSPKSGHDTVSWYQQALGQGPQFIFQYYEEEERQRGNFPDRFSGHQFPNYSSELNVNALLLGDSALYLCASTRPNTEAFFGQGTRLTVV.

This clone has a handful of counts. V and J are TRBV18 and TRBJ2-4; perhaps TRBD1 as D (6 bases). The length of the CDR3 is 16 residues. V gave up 6 bases and J gave up 0 bases, with 15 bases separating them. CDR1 KGHSH and CDR2 LQKENI come from the germline V gene. The CDR3 region is CASSLQGQLAKNIQYF. As DNA, the CDR3 is TGTGCCAGCTCGCTACAGGGTCAGCTAGCCAAAAACATTCAGTACTTC.

This clone showed up just a few times. This chain uses TRBV11-2 with TRBJ2-4, with TRBD1 as a possible D gene (7 bases). V lost 7 bases, J lost 0 bases, and 13 bases lay in between. This CDR3 has 15 amino acids. Germline assignment: CDR1 SGHAT and CDR2 FQNNGV. The CDR3 coding sequence is TGTGCCAGCACCCAGGGGGGTGTAGCCAAAAACATTCAGTACTTC. It encodes CASTQGGVAKNIQYF. Filled out from reference TRBV11-2 and TRBJ2-4, the complete variable domain reads EAGVAQSPRYKIIEKRQSVAFWCNPISGHATLYWYQQILGQGPKLLIQFQNNGVVDDSQLPKDRFSAERLKGVDSTLKIQPAKLEDSAVYLCASTQGGVAKNIQYFGAGTRLSVL.

The chain has TRBV5-5 and TRBJ1-1; unclear D gene. Per the germline V gene, CDR1 is SGHKS and CDR2 is YYEKEE (reference sequence). The V and J ends lost 0 bases and 3 bases respectively, with 6 bases between them. The CDR3 loop spans 13 amino acids. Written as DNA, the CDR3 is TGTGCCAGCAGCTTGGTAGGCTACACTGAAGCTTTCTTT. Encoded protein: CASSLVGYTEAFF.

V gene TRBV5-5 combines with J gene TRBJ1-5, with 12 positions matching TRBD1. CDR1 and CDR2 from the germline V gene are SGHKS and YYEKEE (reference sequence). The CDR3 runs 15 residues. J gave up 4 bases and V 4 bases, and 3 bases lay outside the gene matches. The CDR3: CASSGGQGANQPQHF. The CDR3 DNA follows: TGTGCCAGCAGCGGGGGACAGGGGGCGAATCAGCCCCAGCATTTT.

The CDR3 protein is CASSLVISDTQYF. DNA of the CDR3: TGTGCCAGCAGCTTAGTAATTTCAGATACGCAGTATTTT. The gene calls are TRBV7-2 and TRBJ2-3; D remains ambiguous. The CDR3 is made up of 13 amino acids. V lost 1 base to trimming and J lost 4 bases, with 6 bases between them. The V gene's germline CDR1 is SGHTA and CDR2 FQGNSA. The variable domain in full, with the rest retrieved from reference TRBV7-2 and TRBJ2-3, is GAGVSQSPSNKVTEKGKDVELRCDPISGHTALYWYRQSLGQGLEFLIYFQGNSAPDKSGLPSDRFSAERTGGSVSTLTIQRTQQEDSAVYLCASSLVISDTQYFGPGTRLTVL.

This clone was seen a single time. This chain uses TRBV7-2 with TRBJ1-1; TRBD1 might be the D (5 bases). Germline values: CDR1 SGHTA, CDR2 FQGNSA. V was cut by 5 bases and J by 1 base, with 14 bases left in between. The CDR3 spans 15 residues. In DNA form, the CDR3 reads TGTGCCAGCAGCCCGACCGACAGAGCGAACACTGAAGCTTTCTTT. It yields the protein CASSPTDRANTEAFF.

The chain joins TRBV7-2 to TRBJ1-2; 7 positions agree with TRBD1. CDR3 length equals 14 residues. V lost 4 bases and J lost 3; bases outside the gene matches: 5. The germline gives CDR1 SGHTA, CDR2 FQGNSA. In DNA, the CDR3 is TGTGCCAGCAGCTCCAGGACAGGCTACTATGGCTACACCTTC. It specifies CASSSRTGYYGYTF.

This rearrangement joins TRBV5-1 to TRBJ1-6, with TRBD1 as a possible D gene (5 bases). Germline lookup yields CDR1 SGHRS and CDR2 YFSETQ. The CDR3 runs 13 residues. V shed 4 bases and J shed 5 bases, with 7 bases lying between them. CDR3 DNA sequence: TGCGCCAGCAGCGACAGCAATAATTCACCCCTCCACTTT. As protein: CASSDSNNSPLHF.